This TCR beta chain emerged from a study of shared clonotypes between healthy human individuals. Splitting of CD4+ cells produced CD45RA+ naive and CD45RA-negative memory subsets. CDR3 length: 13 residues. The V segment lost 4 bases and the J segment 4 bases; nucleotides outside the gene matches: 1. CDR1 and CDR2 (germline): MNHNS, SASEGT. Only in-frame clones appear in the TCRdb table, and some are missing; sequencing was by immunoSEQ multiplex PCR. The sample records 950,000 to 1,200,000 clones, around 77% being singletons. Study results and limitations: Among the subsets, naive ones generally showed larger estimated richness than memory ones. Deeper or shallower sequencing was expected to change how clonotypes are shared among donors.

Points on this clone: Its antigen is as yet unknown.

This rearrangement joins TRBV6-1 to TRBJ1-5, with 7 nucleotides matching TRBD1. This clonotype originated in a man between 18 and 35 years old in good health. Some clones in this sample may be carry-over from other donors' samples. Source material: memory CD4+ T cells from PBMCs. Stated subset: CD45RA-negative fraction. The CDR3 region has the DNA TGTGCCAGCAGTGGGGACAGAAATCAGCCCCAGCATTTT. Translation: CASSGDRNQPQHF.